This passage covers 4 T cell receptor beta chains from one sample sequenced in a study of blood T cell repertoires in COVID-19. Clones were sequenced by immunoSEQ multiplex PCR, and TCRdb holds only the in-frame ones, with some missing. The repertoire includes more than 100,000 clones, more than 70% of them detected once, and about 1.5% sits in the top ten. The source material was peripheral blood. The origin of the receptors is a man between 60 and 75 years old with acute or convalescent COVID-19.

The table lists this clone with a few counts. The chain has TRBV5-6 and TRBJ2-7; 7 bases are a match to TRBD2. Germline V gene sequence: CDR1 SGHDT, CDR2 YYEEEE. This CDR3 is built from 13 residues. The V gene end was trimmed by 3 bases and the J gene end by 6 bases; junction bases not matched to a gene: 6. The CDR3 protein is CASSWGGVGEQYF. Here the CDR3 DNA reads TGTGCCAGCAGCTGGGGAGGGGTCGGCGAGCAGTACTTC.

This chain joins TRBV29-1 and TRBJ1-4, with 7 nucleotides matching TRBD1. Per the germline V gene, CDR1 is SQVTM and CDR2 is ANQGSEA. The V and J ends lost 7 bases and 4 bases, in that order; junction bases with no gene match: 3. This CDR3 comprises 12 residues. In DNA form, the CDR3 reads TGCAGCGCAGGGACAGTTAATGAAAAACTGTTTTTT. It specifies CSAGTVNEKLFF.

There are a few counts of this clone. This rearrangement joins TRBV12-3 or TRBV12-4 to TRBJ2-7, with D unresolved. The germline V and J ends were trimmed by 4 bases and 4 bases, with 8 bases remaining between them. The CDR3 totals 12 residues. The CDR3 sequence is CASSSVVYEQYF. Written as DNA, the CDR3 is TGTGCCAGCAGTTCAGTCGTTTACGAGCAGTACTTC.

V is TRBV4-1 and J is TRBJ1-6; a possible D gene is TRBD1 (6 bases). Looked up from germline, CDR1 is MGHRA and CDR2 is YSYEKL. V was clipped by 1 base and J by 9 bases, with 13 bases between them. This CDR3 region has 15 residues. CDR3 sequence reads: CASSQAQGGRSPLHF. DNA for the CDR3: TGCGCCAGCAGCCAAGCACAGGGTGGTCGTTCACCCCTCCACTTT.